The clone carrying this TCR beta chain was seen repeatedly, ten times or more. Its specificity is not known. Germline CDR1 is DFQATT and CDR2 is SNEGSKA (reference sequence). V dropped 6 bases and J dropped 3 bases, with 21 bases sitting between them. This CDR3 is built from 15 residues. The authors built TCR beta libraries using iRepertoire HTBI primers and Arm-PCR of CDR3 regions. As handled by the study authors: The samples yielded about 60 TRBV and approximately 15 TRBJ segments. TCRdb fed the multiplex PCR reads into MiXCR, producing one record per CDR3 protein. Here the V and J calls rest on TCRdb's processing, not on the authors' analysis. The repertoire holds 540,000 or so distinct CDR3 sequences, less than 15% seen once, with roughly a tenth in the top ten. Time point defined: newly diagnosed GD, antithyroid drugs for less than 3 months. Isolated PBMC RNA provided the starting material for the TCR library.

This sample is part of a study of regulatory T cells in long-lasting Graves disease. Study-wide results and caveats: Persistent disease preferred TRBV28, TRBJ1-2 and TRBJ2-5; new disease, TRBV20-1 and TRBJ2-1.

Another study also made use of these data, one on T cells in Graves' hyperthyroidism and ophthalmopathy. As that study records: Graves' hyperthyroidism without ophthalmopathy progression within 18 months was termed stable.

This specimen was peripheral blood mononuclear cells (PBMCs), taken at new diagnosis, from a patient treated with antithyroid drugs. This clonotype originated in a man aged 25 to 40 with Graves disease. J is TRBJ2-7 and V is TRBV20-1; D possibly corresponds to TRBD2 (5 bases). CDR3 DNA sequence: TGCAGTGCCCCGGTGGCGGACTCGAACGACTACGAGCAGTACTTC. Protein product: CSAPVADSNDYEQYF.